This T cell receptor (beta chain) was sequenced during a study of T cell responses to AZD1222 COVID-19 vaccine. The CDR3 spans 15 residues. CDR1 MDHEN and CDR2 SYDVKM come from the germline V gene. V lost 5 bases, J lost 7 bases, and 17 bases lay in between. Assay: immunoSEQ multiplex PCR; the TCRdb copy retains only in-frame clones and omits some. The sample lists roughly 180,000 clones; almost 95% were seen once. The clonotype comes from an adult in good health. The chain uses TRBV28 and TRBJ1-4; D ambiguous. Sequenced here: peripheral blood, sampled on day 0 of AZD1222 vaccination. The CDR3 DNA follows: TGTGCCAGCAGTAACCCCACCGGACTAATTGAAAAACTGTTTTTT. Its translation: CASSNPTGLIEKLFF.